Below are 31 T cell receptor beta chains sequenced from a single sample in a study of T-cell reconstitution after alpha-beta-depleted transplantation in children. The TCRbeta library was prepared with unique molecular identifiers. TCRdb recomputed calls from the PCR reads with MiXCR, one row per CDR3 protein. The table records 97,000 or so distinct CDR3 sequences, under 9% of them present only once. Source: PBMCs, taken before TCRalphabeta/CD19-depleted stem cell transplant. These TCRs come from a boy between 2 and 15 years old with acute lymphoblastic leukemia, due to receive a stem cell transplant.

The rearrangement uses TRBV9 and TRBJ2-2; D ambiguous. CDR1 and CDR2 (germline): SGDLS, YYNGEE. V was shortened by 4 bases and J by 1 base, with 2 bases between the two germline ends. This CDR3 comprises 12 residues. Here the CDR3 DNA reads TGTGCCAGCAGCAGGAACACCGGGGAGCTGTTTTTT. Translation: CASSRNTGELFF. Looking up the rest from reference TRBV9 and TRBJ2-2 gives the full variable domain: DSGVTQTPKHLITATGQRVTLRCSPRSGDLSVYWYQQSLDQGLQFLIQYYNGEERAKGNILERFSAQQFPDLHSELNLSSLELGDSALYFCASSRNTGELFFGEGSRLTVL.

There are a few counts of this clonotype. The rearrangement links TRBV6-1 to TRBJ2-7; TRBD2 matches at 7 bases. V dropped 6 bases and J dropped 0; count of bases not matched to a gene: 8. This CDR3 comprises 15 residues. The germline gives CDR1 MNHNS, CDR2 SASEGT. The CDR3 bases are TGTGCCAGCAGCCCCCGGGGGGTAGACTCCTACGAGCAGTACTTC. Residues: CASSPRGVDSYEQYF.

This clonotype has a count of ten or more. The rearrangement joins TRBV4-2 to TRBJ2-3, with D possibly being TRBD2 (6 bases). The CDR3 runs to 13 residues. The germline V and J ends were trimmed by 0 bases and 9 bases, with 10 bases remaining between them. Germline values: CDR1 LGHNA, CDR2 YNFKEQ. CDR3 nucleotides: TGTGCCAGCAGCCAAGATACTAGCCGCACGCAGTATTTT. Its protein is CASSQDTSRTQYF.

The J gene is TRBJ2-3, the V gene TRBV28; no clear D. The CDR3 is 15 amino acids. V lost 2 bases and J lost 2, with 11 bases in between. CDR1 is MDHEN and CDR2 is SYDVKM in the germline V gene. This CDR3 reads CASSLRTEATDTQYF. The CDR3 bases are TGTGCCAGCAGTTTACGCACAGAAGCCACAGATACGCAGTATTTT.

This clonotype has only a few counts. This chain joins TRBV19 and TRBJ2-1, with D perhaps TRBD2 (5 bases). Trimming pared 3 bases from V and 7 bases from J, leaving 19 bases between. CDR1 is LNHDA and CDR2 is SQIVND in the germline V gene (reference sequence). The CDR3 spans 16 residues. The CDR3 nucleotides are TGTGCCAGTAGTATCGACCCCCCCGGGATCGGTAATGAGCAGTTCTTC. Encoded protein: CASSIDPPGIGNEQFF.

This clonotype has a count of ten or more. This chain joins TRBV6-4 and TRBJ1-3; D may be TRBD1 (6 bases). Germline V CDR1 and CDR2: MRHNA, SNTAGT. With 4 bases removed from V and 8 bases from J, the gap between germline ends came to 12 bases. The CDR3 has 13 amino acids. CDR3: CASSVDEGDTIYF. The CDR3 DNA follows: TGTGCCAGCAGTGTGGACGAGGGGGACACCATATATTTT.

This clonotype was detected ten times or more. The V call is TRBV23-1, the J call TRBJ2-7; 7 bases align to TRBD1. TRBV23-1 is reported as an ORF; its role is uncertain. This CDR3 has 11 residues. The ends lost 10 bases at V and 8 bases at J; junction bases unmatched: 8. The DNA of the CDR3 is TGCGCCACCGAAAGAAGGGGGCAGCAGTACTTC. This translates into CATERRGQQYF.

The chain joins TRBV28 to TRBJ2-1; no firm D call. The germline CDR1 and CDR2 sequences are MDHEN and SYDVKM. V dropped 3 bases and J dropped 3 bases, with 6 bases sitting between them. This CDR3 is 13 amino acids long. The CDR3 DNA is TGTGCCAGCAGTTTGCTAAACTACAATGAGCAGTTCTTC. It is translated as CASSLLNYNEQFF.

Many counts were recorded for this clonotype. The chain has TRBV20-1 and TRBJ1-1, with D possibly matching TRBD1 (5 bases). CDR3 length equals 14 residues. With 2 bases removed from V and 6 bases from J, the gap between germline ends came to 16 bases. Per germline, CDR1 DFQATT and CDR2 SNEGSKA (reference sequence). CDR3 coding DNA: TGCAGTGCTAGACCCCCTAGCAGGGCCCCTGAAGCTTTCTTT. Protein: CSARPPSRAPEAFF.

This clonotype has at least ten counts. The rearrangement links TRBV28 to TRBJ1-6, with TRBD1 identical over 10 bases. The V and J ends lost 5 bases and 12 bases, in that order; junction bases with no gene match: 7. The CDR3 has 14 residues. Germline values: CDR1 MDHEN, CDR2 SYDVKM. The CDR3 here is CASSLRQGARPLHF. The CDR3 coding sequence is TGTGCCAGCAGTCTCCGACAGGGGGCAAGACCCCTCCACTTT.

The chain has TRBV20-1 and TRBJ1-1; tentatively, D is TRBD1 (5 bases). CDR3 length: 15 amino acids. Germline V CDR1 and CDR2: DFQATT, SNEGSKA (reference sequence). V dropped 0 bases and J dropped 0 bases, with 11 bases sitting between them. The CDR3 nucleotides read TGCAGTGCTAGAGAACAGGACTGGATGAACACTGAAGCTTTCTTT. Amino acid sequence: CSAREQDWMNTEAFF.

This clonotype was seen only a few times. The rearrangement links TRBV6-1 to TRBJ2-5; D perhaps matches TRBD2 (6 bases). CDR3 size: 13 residues. The germline gives CDR1 MNHNS, CDR2 SASEGT. The V and J ends lost 10 bases and 4 bases respectively, with 16 bases between them. The CDR3 DNA follows: TGTGCCACCCCGGAGGGCCCCGGAGAGACCCAGTACTTC. It codes for CATPEGPGETQYF.

This clonotype was found many times. The V gene is TRBV5-1, the J gene TRBJ1-1, with D tentatively TRBD1 (5 bases). V lost 10 bases, J lost 1 base, and 14 bases lay in between. The CDR3 consists of 13 residues. The germline V gene has CDR1 SGHRS and CDR2 YFSETQ. The CDR3 loop is CASWRDPNTEAFF. The CDR3 DNA reads TGCGCCTCCTGGCGGGACCCGAACACTGAAGCTTTCTTT.

This clonotype has at least ten counts. The rearrangement links TRBV20-1 to TRBJ1-4, with a weak D call TRBD1 (6 bases). The CDR3 totals 15 residues. CDR1 and CDR2 (germline): DFQATT, SNEGSKA (reference sequence). V gave up 6 bases and J gave up 4 bases, with 18 bases separating them. CDR3 nucleotides: TGCAGTGCCCCACTACCAGGGGCCGTTAATGAAAAACTGTTTTTT. As protein: CSAPLPGAVNEKLFF.

This clonotype was seen many times. The chain employs TRBV5-1 and TRBJ1-2; D might be TRBD1 (6 bases). The CDR3 runs 15 residues. The ends were cut back, 0 bases at V and 8 bases at J, with 17 bases in the middle. Looked up from germline, CDR1 is SGHRS and CDR2 is YFSETQ. The CDR3 reads CASSLDGGQFSGYTF. The CDR3 DNA sequence: TGCGCCAGCAGCTTGGACGGGGGGCAGTTTTCGGGCTACACCTTC.

This clonotype was recorded many times. The chain couples TRBV4-2 to TRBJ1-3; TRBD1 agrees at 9 bases. The CDR3 is 19 residues long. Germline V gives CDR1 LGHNA, CDR2 YNFKEQ. Unmatched junction bases numbered 15, after V lost 4 bases and J lost 2 bases. DNA for the CDR3: TGTGCCAGCAGCCCGACTCCGGGACAGGGATTGACGCCTGGAAACACCATATATTTT. Amino acids: CASSPTPGQGLTPGNTIYF.

This clonotype occurred many times. The rearrangement joins TRBV5-1 to TRBJ2-2; the match to TRBD1 covers 7 bases. The J segment lost 5 bases and the V segment lost 5 bases, leaving 9 bases of the junction unmatched. Germline values: CDR1 SGHRS, CDR2 YFSETQ. This CDR3 spans 15 amino acids. The CDR3 region has the DNA TGCGCCAGCAGATCTCGGACAGGTCTTACCGGGGAGCTGTTTTTT. This encodes CASRSRTGLTGELFF.

V gene TRBV12-5 combines with J gene TRBJ2-7, with 9 bases that match TRBD2. CDR1 is LGHNT, CDR2 FRNRAP, per germline. V lost 2 bases, J lost 2 bases, and 10 bases stayed unmatched. The CDR3 loop spans 17 amino acids. Written as DNA, the CDR3 is TGTGCTAGTGGTTTGCCGCGGGGTAGCGGGGGTACCTACGAGCAGTACTTC. Translation: CASGLPRGSGGTYEQYF.

V is TRBV23-1 and J is TRBJ2-5; D perhaps matches TRBD1 (5 bases). TRBV23-1 is reported as an ORF; its role is uncertain. The CDR3 extends over 15 amino acids. Trimming cost V 4 bases and J 5 bases, with 17 bases left between them. The CDR3 protein is CASSPQGAQEETQYF. In DNA, the CDR3 is TGCGCCAGCAGTCCCCAGGGCGCCCAGGAGGAGACCCAGTACTTC.

This clonotype was counted between two and nine times. The chain recombines TRBV7-2 with TRBJ2-7; possible D gene TRBD2, 6 bases. The CDR3 runs to 16 residues. The V gene's germline CDR1 is SGHTA and CDR2 FQGNSA. V gave up 5 bases and J gave up 0 bases, with 17 bases separating them. CDR3 residues: CASSRPGLQVSYEQYF. In nucleotides, the CDR3 is TGTGCCAGCAGCCGCCCGGGACTCCAGGTCTCCTACGAGCAGTACTTC.

The chain is built from TRBV6-2 or TRBV6-3 and TRBJ2-7, with D tentatively TRBD2 (6 bases). Deletions cut 2 bases from V and 2 bases from J, with 13 bases between. The CDR3 length is 15 residues. CDR1 MNHEY and CDR2 SVGEGT come from the germline V gene. The CDR3 is CASSYRVGRPYEQYF. In DNA form, the CDR3 reads TGTGCCAGCAGTTACCGGGTCGGGAGACCCTACGAGCAGTACTTC.

The chain recombines TRBV20-1 with TRBJ2-1; no reliable D call. The germline gives CDR1 DFQATT, CDR2 SNEGSKA (reference sequence). V lost 6 bases to trimming and J lost 6 bases, with 18 bases between them. CDR3 length: 14 amino acids. The chain's CDR3 is CSAPSTARGNEQFF. The CDR3 nucleotides read TGCAGTGCCCCAAGCACGGCCAGAGGCAATGAGCAGTTCTTC.

Ten or more counts support this clonotype. The rearrangement joins TRBV10-3 to TRBJ1-1, with D hard to call. Germline loops: CDR1 ENHRY, CDR2 SYGVKD. V lost 5 bases to trimming and J lost 5 bases, with 15 bases between them. The CDR3 has 14 amino acids. In nucleotides, the CDR3 is TGTGCCATCAGTCGGGCTTCGGAGTGGACTGAAGCTTTCTTT. It yields the protein CAISRASEWTEAFF.

Ten or more counts support this clonotype. The genes are TRBV12-3 or TRBV12-4 and TRBJ1-1; 9 nucleotides agree with TRBD1. This CDR3 is built from 15 residues. V was clipped by 5 bases and J by 7 bases; unmatched bases: 11. CDR3 DNA sequence: TGTGCCAGCAGTCAGCCGGGGACAGGGACCCTTGAAGCTTTCTTT. This translates into CASSQPGTGTLEAFF.

The chain uses TRBV7-6 and TRBJ2-3; TRBD1 agrees at 7 bases. Germline V lookup: CDR1 SGHVS, CDR2 FNYEAQ. The V and J ends lost 0 bases and 6 bases, in that order; junction bases with no gene match: 3. This CDR3 has 14 amino acids. The CDR3 reads CASSLAARGDTQYF. The CDR3 nucleotides are TGTGCCAGCAGCTTAGCGGCCAGGGGGGATACGCAGTATTTT. The variable domain in full, with the rest retrieved from reference TRBV7-6 and TRBJ2-3, is GAGVSQSPRYKVTKRGQDVALRCDPISGHVSLYWYRQALGQGPEFLTYFNYEAQQDKSGLPNDRFSAERPEGSISTLTIQRTEQRDSAMYRCASSLAARGDTQYFGPGTRLTVL.

This clonotype was observed a few times. The V call is TRBV6-5, the J call TRBJ1-6, with D hard to call. Germline loops: CDR1 MNHEY, CDR2 SVGAGI. This CDR3 contains 15 residues. V lost 1 base, J lost 9 bases, and 13 bases lay in between. The CDR3: CASSYFGPRGSPLHF. In nucleotides, the CDR3 is TGTGCCAGCAGTTACTTCGGCCCGCGGGGTTCACCCCTCCACTTT.

This clonotype was counted at least ten times. The rearrangement joins TRBV20-1 to TRBJ1-6; TRBD1 is a possible D gene (6 bases). The V gene's germline CDR1 is DFQATT and CDR2 SNEGSKA (reference sequence). Trimming pared 6 bases from V and 7 bases from J, leaving 13 bases between. The CDR3 runs 13 residues. The CDR3 bases are TGCAGTGCCGAACCAAGGGGGAATTCACCCCTCCACTTT. Translation gives CSAEPRGNSPLHF.

This clonotype was seen only a few times. This rearrangement joins TRBV11-2 to TRBJ1-2; perhaps TRBD1 as D (5 bases). This CDR3 comprises 15 residues. The V gene's germline CDR1 is SGHAT and CDR2 FQNNGV. V shed 1 base and J shed 4 bases, with 13 bases lying between them. CDR3 DNA: TGTGCCAGCAGCTTAGGGGTGACAGACCCCTATGGCTACACCTTC. The encoded protein is CASSLGVTDPYGYTF. Based on the CDR3 plus reference TRBV11-2 and TRBJ1-2, the full variable domain is EAGVAQSPRYKIIEKRQSVAFWCNPISGHATLYWYQQILGQGPKLLIQFQNNGVVDDSQLPKDRFSAERLKGVDSTLKIQPAKLEDSAVYLCASSLGVTDPYGYTFGSGTRLTVV.

This clonotype was detected ten times or more. The chain combines TRBV10-3 with TRBJ2-5; D gene unclear. V dropped 4 bases and J dropped 4 bases, with 7 bases sitting between them. The length of the CDR3 is 12 residues. Germline CDR1 ENHRY, CDR2 SYGVKD. The CDR3 DNA reads TGTGCCATCAGTGCAGGTGGAGAGACCCAGTACTTC. Its translation: CAISAGGETQYF.

This clonotype was observed a few times. This chain links TRBV5-4 with TRBJ2-2, with 8 nucleotides matching TRBD1. V shed 4 bases, J shed 1 base, and the junction held 3 bases outside the gene matches. This CDR3 is 15 amino acids long. Germline CDR1 is SGHNT and CDR2 is YYREEE (reference sequence). CDR3 nucleotides: TGTGCCAGCAGCCCGACAGGGGAGAACACCGGGGAGCTGTTTTTT. Its protein product is CASSPTGENTGELFF.

Many counts were recorded for this clonotype. The chain combines TRBV11-1 with TRBJ2-7, with TRBD1 matching 7 bases. Trimming at V came to 3 bases and at J to 2 bases, leaving 4 bases not matched to a gene. Germline CDR1 SGHAT, CDR2 FQDESV (reference sequence). CDR3 length equals 14 residues. CDR3: CASSLGQSPYEQYF. CDR3 DNA: TGTGCCAGCAGCTTGGGACAGTCCCCCTACGAGCAGTACTTC.